This T cell receptor beta chain was obtained from a study of blood T cell repertoires in COVID-19. Across the study: Researchers got acute and convalescent COVID-19 samples from the United States, Italy and Spain. The cDNA or gDNA used as material had been derived from T cells, B-cell-depleted T cells, or PBMCs.

This clone was recorded once. CDR3 length: 14 residues. The junction had 5 bases not matched to a gene; V was cut back by 5 bases and J by 3 bases. Germline V CDR1 and CDR2: SGHNT, YYREEE (reference sequence). Generated by immunoSEQ multiplex PCR, the TCRdb table keeps only in-frame clones and is missing some. The sample shows approximately 230,000 clones, 85% to 90% of them seen only once. The sample comprised peripheral blood. The chain is built from TRBV5-4 and TRBJ2-3; 8 bases align to TRBD1. The source is a man at least 80 years old with acute or convalescent COVID-19. The CDR3 nucleotides read TGTGCCAGCAGATTAGACAGGGGAACAGATACGCAGTATTTT. Protein product: CASRLDRGTDTQYF. The variable domain in full, with the rest retrieved from reference TRBV5-4 and TRBJ2-3, is ETGVTQSPTHLIKTRGQQVTLRCSSQSGHNTVSWYQQALGQGPQFIFQYYREEENGRGNFPPRFSGLQFPNYSSELNVNALELDDSALYLCASRLDRGTDTQYFGPGTRLTVL.